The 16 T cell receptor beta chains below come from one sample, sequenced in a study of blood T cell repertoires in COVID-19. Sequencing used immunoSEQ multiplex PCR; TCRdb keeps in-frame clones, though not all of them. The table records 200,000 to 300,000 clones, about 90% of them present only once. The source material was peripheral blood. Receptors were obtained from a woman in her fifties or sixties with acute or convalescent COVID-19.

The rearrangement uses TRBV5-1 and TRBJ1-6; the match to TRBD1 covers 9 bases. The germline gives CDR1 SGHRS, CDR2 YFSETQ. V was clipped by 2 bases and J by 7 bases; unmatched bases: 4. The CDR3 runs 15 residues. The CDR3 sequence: CASSLRQGENSPLHF. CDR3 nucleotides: TGCGCCAGCAGCTTACGACAGGGGGAGAATTCACCCCTCCACTTT.

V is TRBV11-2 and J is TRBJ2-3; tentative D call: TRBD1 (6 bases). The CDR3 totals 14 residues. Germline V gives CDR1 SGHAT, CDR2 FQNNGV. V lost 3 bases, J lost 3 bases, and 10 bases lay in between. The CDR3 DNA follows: TGTGCCAGCAGCTTTGACAGGACGACAGATACGCAGTATTTT. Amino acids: CASSFDRTTDTQYF.

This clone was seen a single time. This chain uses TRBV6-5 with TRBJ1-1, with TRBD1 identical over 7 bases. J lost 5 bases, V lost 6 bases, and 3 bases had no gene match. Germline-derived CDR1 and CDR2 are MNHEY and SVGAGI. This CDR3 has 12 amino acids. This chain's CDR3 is CASSPGGTEAFF. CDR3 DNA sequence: TGTGCCAGCAGCCCAGGGGGGACTGAAGCTTTCTTT.

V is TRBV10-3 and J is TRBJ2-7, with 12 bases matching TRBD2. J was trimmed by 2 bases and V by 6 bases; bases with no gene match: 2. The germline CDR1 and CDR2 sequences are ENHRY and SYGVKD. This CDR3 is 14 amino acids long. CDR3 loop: CAIRWTSGAYEQYF. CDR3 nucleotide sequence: TGTGCCATCAGATGGACTAGCGGGGCCTACGAGCAGTACTTC.

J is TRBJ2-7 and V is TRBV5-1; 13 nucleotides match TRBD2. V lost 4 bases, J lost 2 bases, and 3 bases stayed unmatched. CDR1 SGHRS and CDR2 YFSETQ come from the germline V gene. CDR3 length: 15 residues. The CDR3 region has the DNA TGCGCCAGCAGCGCCGGGACTAGCGGGACCTACGAGCAGTACTTC. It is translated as CASSAGTSGTYEQYF.

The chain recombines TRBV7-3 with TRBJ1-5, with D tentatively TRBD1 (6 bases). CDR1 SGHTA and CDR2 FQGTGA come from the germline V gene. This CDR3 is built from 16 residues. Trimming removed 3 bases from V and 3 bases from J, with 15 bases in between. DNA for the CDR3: TGTGCCAGCAGCTTTAAGCCTGACAGGCTCAATCAGCCCCAGCATTTT. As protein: CASSFKPDRLNQPQHF.

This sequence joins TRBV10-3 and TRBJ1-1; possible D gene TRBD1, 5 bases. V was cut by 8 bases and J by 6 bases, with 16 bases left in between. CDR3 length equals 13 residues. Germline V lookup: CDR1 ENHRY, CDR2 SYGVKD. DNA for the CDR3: TGTGCCATCTCCGGACAAGCGTTGGCTGAAGCTTTCTTT. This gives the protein CAISGQALAEAFF.

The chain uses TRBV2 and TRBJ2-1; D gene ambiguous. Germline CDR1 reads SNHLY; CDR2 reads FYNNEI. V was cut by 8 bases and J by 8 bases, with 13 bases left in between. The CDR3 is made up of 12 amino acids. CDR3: CASSAGRHEQFF. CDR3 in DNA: TGTGCCAGCTCCGCTGGGCGCCATGAGCAGTTCTTC.

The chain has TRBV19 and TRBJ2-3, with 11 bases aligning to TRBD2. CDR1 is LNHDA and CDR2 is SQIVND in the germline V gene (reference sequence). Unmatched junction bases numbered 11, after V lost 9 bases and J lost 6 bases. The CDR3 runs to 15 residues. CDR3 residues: CARFVAGGPTDTQYF. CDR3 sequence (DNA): TGTGCCAGGTTTGTAGCGGGAGGGCCAACGGATACGCAGTATTTT.

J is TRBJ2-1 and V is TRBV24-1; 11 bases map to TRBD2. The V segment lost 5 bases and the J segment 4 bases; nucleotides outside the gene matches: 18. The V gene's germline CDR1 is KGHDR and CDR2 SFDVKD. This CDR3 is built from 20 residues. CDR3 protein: CATSGVSGRASGDPYNEQFF. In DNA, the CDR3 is TGTGCCACCAGTGGGGTTAGCGGGAGGGCCTCAGGGGATCCGTACAATGAGCAGTTCTTC.

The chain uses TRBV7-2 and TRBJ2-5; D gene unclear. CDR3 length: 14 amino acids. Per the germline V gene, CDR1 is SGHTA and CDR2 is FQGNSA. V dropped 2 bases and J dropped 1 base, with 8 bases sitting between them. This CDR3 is CASSLSGIQETQYF. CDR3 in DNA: TGTGCCAGCAGCTTATCAGGCATCCAAGAGACCCAGTACTTC.

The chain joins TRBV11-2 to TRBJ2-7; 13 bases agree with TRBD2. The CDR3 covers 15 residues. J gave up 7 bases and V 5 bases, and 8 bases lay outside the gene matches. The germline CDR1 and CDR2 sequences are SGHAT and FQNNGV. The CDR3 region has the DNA TGTGCCAGCAGCCGACGACTAGCGGGAGGCCCTGAGCAGTACTTC. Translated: CASSRRLAGGPEQYF.

Here the CDR3 DNA reads TGTGCCAGCAGCTTGGGGCCAGCCTACGAGCAGTACTTC. Amino acids: CASSLGPAYEQYF. The chain recombines TRBV5-6 with TRBJ2-7; D remains ambiguous. CDR3 size: 13 residues. V was trimmed by 0 bases and J by 2 bases, leaving 6 bases between them. CDR1 and CDR2 (germline): SGHDT, YYEEEE. The variable domain in full, completed from reference TRBV5-6 and TRBJ2-7, reads DAGVTQSPTHLIKTRGQQVTLRCSPKSGHDTVSWYQQALGQGPQFIFQYYEEEERQRGNFPDRFSGHQFPNYSSELNVNALLLGDSALYLCASSLGPAYEQYFGPGTRLTVT.

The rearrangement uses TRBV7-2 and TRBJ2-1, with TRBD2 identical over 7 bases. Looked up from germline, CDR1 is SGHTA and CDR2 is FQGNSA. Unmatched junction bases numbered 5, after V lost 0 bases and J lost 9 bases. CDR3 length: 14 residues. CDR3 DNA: TGTGCCAGCAGCTTAGCGCTACCGGGGGGTGAGCAGTTCTTC. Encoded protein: CASSLALPGGEQFF.

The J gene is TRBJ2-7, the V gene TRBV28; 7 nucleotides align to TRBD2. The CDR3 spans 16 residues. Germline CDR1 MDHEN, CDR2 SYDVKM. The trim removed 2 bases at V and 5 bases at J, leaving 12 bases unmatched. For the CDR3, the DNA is TGTGCCAGCAGTTTAGGGGGGGAGGGAGTGATCGACGAGCAGTACTTC. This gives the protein CASSLGGEGVIDEQYF.

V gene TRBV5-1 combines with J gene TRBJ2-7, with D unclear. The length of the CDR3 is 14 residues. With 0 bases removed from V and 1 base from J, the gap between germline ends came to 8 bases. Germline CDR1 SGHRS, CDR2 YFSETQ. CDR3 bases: TGCGCCAGCAGCTTGGCCCCTACGTCCTACGAGCAGTACTTC. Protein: CASSLAPTSYEQYF.